What follows are 24 T cell receptor beta chains derived from one specimen sequenced in a study of OX40 agonist ivuxolimab in advanced cancers. Libraries were prepared by immunoSEQ multiplex PCR; TCRdb keeps only in-frame clonotypes and omits some of them. The table has around 63,000 clones, over 75% seen once. The sample here was CD4+ or CD8+ T cells sorted from blood, taken in a trial of the OX40 agonist ivuxolimab. The receptor source for this set is an adult with an advanced solid tumor such as melanoma, head and neck, liver or kidney cancer.

In this sample, this clone turned up once. The chain combines TRBV7-2 with TRBJ2-6, with no clear D. V was shortened by 1 base and J by 0 bases, with 1 base between the two germline ends. The CDR3 loop spans 14 amino acids. The germline V gene encodes CDR1 SGHTA and CDR2 FQGNSA. For the CDR3, the DNA is TGTGCCAGCAGCTTAGGCTCTGGGGCCAACGTCCTGACTTTC. It is translated as CASSLGSGANVLTF.

The rearrangement links TRBV19 to TRBJ2-3, with TRBD2 matching over 11 bases. Losses at the gene ends were 3 bases for V and 3 bases for J; bases not matched to a gene: 11. Germline-derived CDR1 and CDR2 are LNHDA and SQIVND (reference sequence). This CDR3 comprises 18 residues. CDR3 in amino acids: CASSISSGGAGWTDTQYF. The CDR3 nucleotides read TGTGCCAGTAGTATTAGTAGCGGGGGGGCCGGGTGGACAGATACGCAGTATTTT.

The chain is built from TRBV6-1 and TRBJ1-4; D uncertain. The CDR3 spans 15 residues. The V end was cut by 6 bases, the J end by 5 bases, with 16 bases between. CDR1 MNHNS and CDR2 SASEGT come from the germline V gene. CDR3 region: CASSGGRIINEKLFF. The CDR3 DNA reads TGTGCCAGCAGCGGAGGCCGAATAATCAATGAAAAACTGTTTTTT.

This rearrangement joins TRBV28 to TRBJ2-3; 7 bases align to TRBD1. The CDR3 extends over 17 amino acids. The V segment lost 2 bases and the J segment 2 bases; nucleotides outside the gene matches: 10. The germline V gene encodes CDR1 MDHEN and CDR2 SYDVKM. The CDR3 reads CASSLRGQPINTDTQYF. Here the CDR3 DNA reads TGTGCCAGCAGTTTACGGGGACAGCCCATAAACACAGATACGCAGTATTTT.

This chain uses TRBV4-1 with TRBJ1-2, with 9 bases identical to TRBD1. The CDR3 has 16 residues. The germline gives CDR1 MGHRA, CDR2 YSYEKL. V gave up 4 bases and J gave up 4 bases; unmatched junction bases: 10. For the CDR3, the DNA is TGCGCCAGCAGCCGGGGAACTAAGACAGGGGGCTATGGCTACACCTTC. Protein sequence: CASSRGTKTGGYGYTF.

V and J are TRBV7-9 and TRBJ1-5; 7 bases align to TRBD1. Germline CDR1 is SEHNR and CDR2 is FQNEAQ (reference sequence). V dropped 5 bases and J dropped 6; count of bases not matched to a gene: 4. This CDR3 is built from 13 residues. The CDR3, as DNA: TGTGCCAGCAGCCCGCCAGGGGGTCAGCCCCAGCATTTT. Its protein is CASSPPGGQPQHF. Based on the CDR3 plus reference TRBV7-9 and TRBJ1-5, the full variable domain is DTGVSQNPRHKITKRGQNVTFRCDPISEHNRLYWYRQTLGQGPEFLTYFQNEAQLEKSRLLSDRFSAERPKGSFSTLEIQRTEQGDSAMYLCASSPPGGQPQHFGDGTRLSIL.

This chain uses TRBV29-1 with TRBJ2-1, with D perhaps given as TRBD1 or TRBD2 (5 bases each). This CDR3 has 13 amino acids. Germline V gives CDR1 SQVTM, CDR2 ANQGSEA. V was clipped by 4 bases and J by 2 bases, with 9 bases between them. The CDR3 reads CSVVGTTYNEQFF. The CDR3, as DNA: TGCAGCGTTGTCGGGACCACCTACAATGAGCAGTTCTTC.

This rearrangement joins TRBV11-2 to TRBJ1-1, with no clear D. The germline V and J ends were trimmed by 5 bases and 3 bases, with 10 bases remaining between them. The CDR3 length is 13 residues. The germline V gene has CDR1 SGHAT and CDR2 FQNNGV. The CDR3 region is CASSPSSYTEAFF. CDR3 sequence (DNA): TGTGCCAGCAGCCCAAGCAGCTACACTGAAGCTTTCTTT.

CDR3 protein: CASSTGTNTEAFF. The CDR3 nucleotides read TGTGCCAGCAGCACGGGGACGAACACTGAAGCTTTCTTT. J is TRBJ1-1 and V is TRBV13, with D perhaps TRBD1 (5 bases). From germline, CDR1 is PRHDT and CDR2 FYEKMQ (reference sequence). V was clipped by 5 bases and J by 1 base, with 8 bases between them. There are 13 residues in the CDR3.

V and J are TRBV28 and TRBJ2-7; D gene unclear. Germline V gene lookup returns CDR1 MDHEN and CDR2 SYDVKM. V lost 8 bases and J 4 bases, leaving 6 bases between the germline ends. CDR3 length: 10 amino acids. This CDR3 is CASPTYEQYV. The CDR3 DNA follows: TGTGCCAGCCCAACTTACGAGCAGTACGTC.

The genes are TRBV7-9 and TRBJ1-4; a possible D gene is TRBD1 (6 bases). The V gene's germline CDR1 is SEHNR and CDR2 FQNEAQ (reference sequence). V was trimmed by 1 base and J by 8 bases, leaving 11 bases between them. This CDR3 has 14 residues. The CDR3 DNA follows: TGTGCCAGCAGCTTAGACAGGGAAAGCGAAAAACTGTTTTTT. It translates to CASSLDRESEKLFF.

V and J are TRBV7-6 and TRBJ1-1; 10 bases line up with TRBD1. V gave up 8 bases and J gave up 5 bases; unmatched junction bases: 5. There are 13 residues in the CDR3. Germline CDR1 and CDR2: SGHVS and FNYEAQ. The CDR3 sequence is CASSDRGQTEAFF. In DNA, the CDR3 is TGTGCCAGCTCAGACAGGGGGCAAACTGAAGCTTTCTTT.

The J gene is TRBJ2-1, the V gene TRBV28, with TRBD2 matching over 10 bases. V was clipped by 6 bases and J by 3 bases; unmatched bases: 11. This CDR3 comprises 17 residues. Looked up from germline, CDR1 is MDHEN and CDR2 is SYDVKM. In DNA, the CDR3 is TGTGCCAGCAGCCCTAACGGACTAGCGGAGAACTACAATGAGCAGTTCTTC. This encodes CASSPNGLAENYNEQFF. The full variable domain, completed using reference TRBV28 and TRBJ2-1, is DVKVTQSSRYLVKRTGEKVFLECVQDMDHENMFWYRQDPGLGLRLIYFSYDVKMKEKGDIPEGYSVSREKKERFSLILESASTNQTSMYLCASSPNGLAENYNEQFFGPGTRLTVL.

This clone was seen only a few times. The V and J genes are TRBV6-5 and TRBJ2-2; no clear D. Germline loops: CDR1 MNHEY, CDR2 SVGAGI. The CDR3 length is 12 residues. The V gene lost 5 bases and the J gene lost 1 base, with 2 bases spanning the gap. CDR3 sequence: CASSQNTGELFF. The DNA of the CDR3 is TGTGCCAGCAGTCAGAACACCGGGGAGCTGTTTTTT.

The rearrangement links TRBV7-8 to TRBJ1-1, with 7 bases aligning to TRBD1. Germline CDR1 is SGHVS and CDR2 is FQNEAQ. The CDR3 runs to 16 residues. The trim removed 5 bases at V and 3 bases at J, leaving 12 bases unmatched. CDR3 residues: CASSAAGGQGDTEAFF. DNA for the CDR3: TGTGCCAGCAGCGCAGCTGGGGGGCAGGGGGACACTGAAGCTTTCTTT.

This clone is a singleton in its sample. The chain combines TRBV6-6 with TRBJ2-7, with 8 bases lining up with TRBD1. CDR3 length equals 15 residues. Germline trimming cut 1 base from V and 3 bases from J; bases unmatched to any gene: 5. Germline assignment: CDR1 MNHNY and CDR2 SVGAGI (reference sequence). The CDR3 DNA sequence: TGTGCCAGCAGTTACTTGGCAGGGGGCATCTACGAGCAGTACGTC. Translating it yields CASSYLAGGIYEQYV.

The chain joins TRBV18 to TRBJ2-7; D might be TRBD2 (5 bases). The CDR3 is 16 amino acids. Trimming removed 1 base at V and 5 bases at J, with 18 bases between. CDR1 and CDR2 (germline): KGHSH, LQKENI. The CDR3 is CASSPRASLTEHEQYF. The CDR3 DNA reads as TGTGCCAGCTCACCACGGGCTAGCCTGACGGAACACGAGCAGTACTTC.

This rearrangement joins TRBV6-4 to TRBJ2-5; a possible D gene is TRBD2 (5 bases). The ends were cut back, 4 bases at V and 5 bases at J, with 17 bases in the middle. The length of the CDR3 is 15 residues. Germline CDR1 MRHNA, CDR2 SNTAGT. The CDR3 region is CASSVGPLAGETQYF. The CDR3 bases are TGTGCCAGCAGTGTAGGCCCCCTAGCTGGGGAGACCCAGTACTTC.

This rearrangement joins TRBV9 to TRBJ2-3; no firm D call. This CDR3 comprises 16 residues. The germline gives CDR1 SGDLS, CDR2 YYNGEE. Trimming removed 1 base from V and 2 bases from J, with 14 bases in between. The CDR3 DNA reads TGTGCCAGCAGCGTACATGTGGGCCTAAACACAGATACGCAGTATTTT. It encodes CASSVHVGLNTDTQYF. Supplemented by reference TRBV9 and TRBJ2-3, the full variable domain reads DSGVTQTPKHLITATGQRVTLRCSPRSGDLSVYWYQQSLDQGLQFLIQYYNGEERAKGNILERFSAQQFPDLHSELNLSSLELGDSALYFCASSVHVGLNTDTQYFGPGTRLTVL.

The chain combines TRBV7-2 with TRBJ1-1; no reliable D call. Trimming removed 3 bases from V and 6 bases from J, with 11 bases in between. This CDR3 is 13 amino acids long. Germline V CDR1 and CDR2: SGHTA, FQGNSA. In nucleotides, the CDR3 is TGTGCCAGCAGCTTCACCCTTGGGGCTGAAGCTTTCTTT. Its protein is CASSFTLGAEAFF.

The chain uses TRBV10-1 and TRBJ2-3; possibly TRBD1 or TRBD2 for D (5 bases each). The V end lost 4 bases, the J end lost 0 bases, and 5 bases lay between the germline ends. Per germline, CDR1 WNHNN and CDR2 SYGVQD (reference sequence). This CDR3 comprises 13 residues. As DNA, the CDR3 is TGCGCCAGCAGTGGGGACAGCACAGATACGCAGTATTTT. Translation: CASSGDSTDTQYF.

This clone was found once. The chain joins TRBV5-1 to TRBJ2-2; 10 nucleotides align to TRBD2. Germline V gene lookup returns CDR1 SGHRS and CDR2 YFSETQ. Trimming took 4 bases from V and 2 from J; bases not matched to a gene: 5. The CDR3 is 16 amino acids. DNA for the CDR3: TGCGCCAGCAGCCAATGGACTAGCGGAAACACCGGGGAGCTGTTTTTT. Amino acid sequence: CASSQWTSGNTGELFF.

The chain links TRBV4-1 to TRBJ2-1; a weak D match, TRBD2 (6 bases). Looked up from germline, CDR1 is MGHRA and CDR2 is YSYEKL. The CDR3 runs 15 residues. V lost 1 base to trimming and J lost 0 bases, with 7 bases between them. The CDR3 reads CASSQVTSSYNEQFF. The CDR3 bases are TGCGCCAGCAGCCAAGTGACTAGCTCCTACAATGAGCAGTTCTTC.

V is TRBV6-5 and J is TRBJ1-2; no clear D. Per germline, CDR1 MNHEY and CDR2 SVGAGI. Trimming cost V 7 bases and J 2 bases, with 11 bases left between them. The CDR3 is made up of 13 amino acids. The CDR3 coding sequence is TGTGCCAGCACGGGAGGAGCCAACTATGGCTACACCTTC. Encoded protein: CASTGGANYGYTF.